The clone carrying this T cell receptor beta chain was counted once. This sample stems from a study of early T cells in non-severe SARS-CoV-2 infection. TCRdb used MiXCR to reprocess the 5' RACE reads, holding one entry per CDR3 protein. The table shows about 81,000 distinct CDR3 sequences, with around 15% occurring only once. CDR1 is SNHLY and CDR2 is FYNNEI in the germline V gene. V was clipped by 7 bases and J by 4 bases; unmatched bases: 18. The CDR3 loop spans 19 amino acids. V usage is TRBV2 and J usage is TRBJ1-4; 10 positions match TRBD1. The clonotype comes from an adult who was a healthcare worker with PCR-confirmed SARS-CoV-2 infection or an uninfected control (not recorded which). The sample taken for sequencing was whole blood. The CDR3 protein is CASKSVLGQGTKINEKLFF. CDR3 bases: TGTGCCAGCAAATCTGTTTTGGGACAGGGGACAAAAATTAATGAAAAACTGTTTTTT.